This T cell receptor (beta chain) comes out of a study of spatial heterogeneity in lung cancer. The wider study: The study sequenced follow-up PBMC samples when they were available, at a median of around 2 years after resection. The mean occurrence of each unique TCR and UMI combination in raw reads exceeded eight.

This clonotype has ten or more counts. Antigen specificity is unknown. Every molecule of TCR cDNA had its own unique molecular identifier. From the 5' RACE reads, TCRdb called clonotypes with MiXCR, one entry per CDR3 protein. Of around 27,000 distinct CDR3 sequences in the sample, 6% were seen once. As to time point: blood at routine non-recurrence follow-up after resection. Frozen PBMC, nontumor lung or tumor provided whole RNA, which was sequenced unsorted. Study-level points and caveats: There were more appearances of ubiquitous expanded tumor TCRs in blood at resection than at follow-up.

Germline V gene data show CDR1 as SGHVS and CDR2 as FQNEAQ. Trimming took 3 bases from V and 4 from J; bases not matched to a gene: 7. This CDR3 region has 17 residues. The receptor comes from a male donor with early-stage non-small cell lung cancer. The sequences come from PBMCs, collected at follow-up. This chain connects TRBV7-8 to TRBJ2-1; TRBD2 agrees at 12 bases. CDR3: CASSFLAGGPSYNEQFF. The CDR3 nucleotides read TGTGCCAGCAGCTTTCTAGCGGGAGGGCCCTCTTACAATGAGCAGTTCTTC. Complete variable domain (other parts from reference TRBV7-8 and TRBJ2-1): GAGVSQSPRYKVAKRGQDVALRCDPISGHVSLFWYQQALGQGPEFLTYFQNEAQLDKSGLPSDRFFAERPEGSVSTLKIQRTQQEDSAVYLCASSFLAGGPSYNEQFFGPGTRLTVL.